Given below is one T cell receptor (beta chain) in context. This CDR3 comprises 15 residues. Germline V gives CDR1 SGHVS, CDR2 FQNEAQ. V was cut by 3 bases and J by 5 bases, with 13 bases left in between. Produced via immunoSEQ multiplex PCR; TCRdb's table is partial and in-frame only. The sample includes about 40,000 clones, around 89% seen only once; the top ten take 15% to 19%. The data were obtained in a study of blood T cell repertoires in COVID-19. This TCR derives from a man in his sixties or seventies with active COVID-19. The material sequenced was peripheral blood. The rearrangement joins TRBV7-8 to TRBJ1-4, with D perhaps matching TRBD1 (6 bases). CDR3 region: CASSLRDNPNEKLFF. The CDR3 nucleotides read TGTGCCAGCAGCTTGAGGGACAACCCGAATGAAAAACTGTTTTTT. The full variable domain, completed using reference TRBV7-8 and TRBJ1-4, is GAGVSQSPRYKVAKRGQDVALRCDPISGHVSLFWYQQALGQGPEFLTYFQNEAQLDKSGLPSDRFFAERPEGSVSTLKIQRTQQEDSAVYLCASSLRDNPNEKLFFGSGTQLSVL.